These 11 T cell receptor beta chains share one sample of origin, sequenced in a study of CD4 T cells in relation to SARS-CoV-2 and coronaviruses. Antigens of these TCRs are unknown. Only in-frame clones appear in the TCRdb table, and some are missing; sequencing was by immunoSEQ multiplex PCR. There are roughly 20,000 clones in the sample; approximately 82% occur only once, and roughly a fifth lies in the top ten. Unexposed donor CD4+ T cells date from about 2010-2018, before the COVID-19 pandemic. The cells were cultured for about ten days before CD4+ T cells were isolated. The source material was CD4+ T cells from PBMCs, cultured in vitro. These receptors all stem from a human donor in good health.

V and J are TRBV12-3 or TRBV12-4 and TRBJ1-1; D is unresolved. This CDR3 is built from 13 residues. Deletions cut 5 bases from V and 3 bases from J, with 10 bases between. Here the CDR3 DNA reads TGTGCCAGCAGTACACGGGCGGACACTGAAGCTTTCTTT. Translation: CASSTRADTEAFF.

This rearrangement joins TRBV19 to TRBJ2-1, with 11 bases fitting TRBD2. V gave up 3 bases and J gave up 5 bases; unmatched junction bases: 12. The V gene's germline CDR1 is LNHDA and CDR2 SQIVND (reference sequence). The CDR3 runs 18 residues. DNA for the CDR3: TGTGCCAGTAGTATGCCGGGAGTTAGCGGGAGGGTACACAATGAGCAGTTCTTC. Translating gives CASSMPGVSGRVHNEQFF.

The chain carries TRBV10-3 and TRBJ2-1; D is ambiguous. This CDR3 has 13 amino acids. V lost 1 base and J 5 bases, leaving 6 bases between the germline ends. Germline V gene data show CDR1 as ENHRY and CDR2 as SYGVKD. Here the CDR3 reads CAISELVHNEQFF. The CDR3 nucleotides read TGTGCCATCAGTGAGTTAGTACACAATGAGCAGTTCTTC.

This clone has just a few counts. The chain couples TRBV7-3 to TRBJ1-6, with 7 bases identical to TRBD1. This CDR3 is built from 16 residues. Trimming removed 5 bases from V and 8 bases from J; junction bases left unmatched: 12. Germline V gives CDR1 SGHTA, CDR2 FQGTGA. The CDR3 sequence: CASSKNRGGRDSPLHF. The CDR3, as DNA: TGTGCCAGCAGCAAGAACAGGGGCGGTCGGGATTCACCCCTCCACTTT.

This clone has just a few counts. The chain is built from TRBV6-2 or TRBV6-3 and TRBJ2-7, with D possibly matching TRBD2 (6 bases). Germline CDR1 is MNHEY and CDR2 is SVGEGT. This CDR3 comprises 15 residues. V was pared by 4 bases and J by 2 bases, with 15 bases between. CDR3 sequence reads: CASSFLAPQAYEQYF. CDR3 nucleotide sequence: TGTGCCAGCAGTTTTCTAGCGCCGCAAGCCTACGAGCAGTACTTC.

The genes are TRBV11-3 and TRBJ2-7, with D tentatively TRBD2 (6 bases). The CDR3 sequence is 15 residues long. Germline CDR1 reads SGHNT; CDR2 reads YENEEA. V was trimmed by 1 base and J by 1 base, leaving 11 bases between them. The CDR3 here is CASSLAGGDSYEQYF. The CDR3 DNA reads as TGTGCCAGCAGCTTAGCGGGCGGGGATTCCTACGAGCAGTACTTC. Full variable domain (outside the CDR3, taken from reference TRBV11-3 and TRBJ2-7): EAGVVQSPRYKIIEKKQPVAFWCNPISGHNTLYWYLQNLGQGPELLIRYENEEAVDDSQLPKDRFSAERLKGVDSTLKIQPAELGDSAVYLCASSLAGGDSYEQYFGPGTRLTVT.

The chain links TRBV7-8 to TRBJ1-2, with 7 bases lining up with TRBD1. Per germline, CDR1 SGHVS and CDR2 FQNEAQ. V lost 2 bases to trimming and J lost 5 bases; unmatched junction nucleotides: 8. The CDR3 totals 15 residues. The CDR3 loop is CASSLWGTAGYGYTF. Here the CDR3 DNA reads TGTGCCAGCAGCTTATGGGGGACAGCTGGGTATGGCTACACCTTC.

The chain links TRBV7-9 to TRBJ1-1; the match to TRBD1 covers 8 bases. CDR3 length equals 14 residues. Germline V lookup: CDR1 SEHNR, CDR2 FQNEAQ (reference sequence). The trim removed 4 bases at V and 5 bases at J, leaving 6 bases unmatched. The CDR3 reads CASSYDRGRTEAFF. CDR3 DNA: TGTGCCAGCAGCTATGACAGGGGCCGGACTGAAGCTTTCTTT.

The chain has TRBV3-1 (or the pseudogene TRBV3-2) and TRBJ1-2; D is possibly TRBD1 (5 bases). Between the trimmed V and J ends, which lost 0 bases and 5 bases, there was a span of 16 bases. The CDR3 consists of 16 residues. Looked up from germline, CDR1 is LGHDT and CDR2 is YNNKEL (reference sequence). This CDR3 is CASSQDARQLLYGYTF. In nucleotides, the CDR3 is TGTGCCAGCAGCCAAGACGCACGACAGTTACTTTATGGCTACACCTTC.

This clone occurred a few times. This chain links TRBV30 with TRBJ2-5; 8 bases match TRBD2. The CDR3 length is 12 residues. Trimming removed 4 bases from V and 5 bases from J; junction bases left unmatched: 3. Germline CDR1 reads GTSNPN; CDR2 reads SVGIG (reference sequence). The CDR3: CAWTSGGETQYF. The CDR3 region has the DNA TGTGCCTGGACGTCGGGGGGGGAGACCCAGTACTTC.

This chain links TRBV5-1 with TRBJ2-7; 10 nucleotides agree with TRBD1. CDR3 size: 17 residues. Germline V gene data show CDR1 as SGHRS and CDR2 as YFSETQ. V lost 3 bases, J lost 7 bases, and 16 bases stayed unmatched. The CDR3 protein is CASSSTTPGQGLWEQYF. CDR3 coding DNA: TGCGCCAGCAGCTCGACTACTCCGGGACAGGGGCTTTGGGAGCAGTACTTC.